Given below is one T cell receptor beta chain in context. Its antigen is unknown. This sample is part of a study of T cell responses to AZD1222 COVID-19 vaccine. Findings of the study overall: Only a handful of AZD1222 recipients, several in all, had baseline seropositivity. As reported, nearly half of all spike-specific TCRs target variant regions that are unmutated. Donors skewed white British and female; clonal diversity was possibly underestimated. Without day 14 samples, only post-peak T cell repertoires were studied.

Method: immunoSEQ multiplex PCR; TCRdb's copy keeps in-frame clones and lacks some. The sample holds under 150,000 clones; 92% are singletons and the top ten take 1.1%. Source: peripheral blood, taken on day 0 of AZD1222 vaccination. The sequence came from an adult in good health.

CDR3 bases: TGTGCCAGTAGTATTCAGGCCGGGAGCTCCTACAATGAGCAGTTCTTC. It is translated as CASSIQAGSSYNEQFF. This chain connects TRBV19 to TRBJ2-1; D may be TRBD2 (6 bases). Trimming shortened V by 3 bases and J by 0 bases, and 12 bases separated the two germline ends. The CDR3 consists of 16 residues. CDR1 and CDR2 from the germline V gene are LNHDA and SQIVND (reference sequence). The full variable domain, completed using reference TRBV19 and TRBJ2-1, is DGGITQSPKYLFRKEGQNVTLSCEQNLNHDAMYWYRQDPGQGLRLIYYSQIVNDFQKGDIAEGYSVSREKKESFPLTVTSAQKNPTAFYLCASSIQAGSSYNEQFFGPGTRLTVL.